This TCR beta chain is drawn from a study of T cell responses to AZD1222 COVID-19 vaccine. Trimming pared 3 bases from V and 8 bases from J, leaving 11 bases between. CDR1 and CDR2 from the germline V gene are SGHRS and YFSETQ. This CDR3 region has 13 residues. In regard to this clone: The antigen remains undetermined.

Profiled with immunoSEQ multiplex PCR; TCRdb holds only in-frame clones, not every one. The top ten clones hold roughly 9.9% of a sample with around 140,000 clones, around nine tenths of them seen once. Findings and caveats of the study: Regions left unmutated in variants are reportedly the target of nearly half of spike-specific TCRs. Seropositive status at baseline applied to only a handful of AZD1222 recipients.

Sequences were derived from peripheral blood, sampled 28 days after the second AZD1222 dose. V is TRBV5-1 and J is TRBJ1-4; D is uncertain. This clonotype originated in an adult who received the AZD1222 COVID-19 vaccine. CDR3 residues: CASSSDAWEKLFF. As DNA, the CDR3 is TGCGCCAGCAGCTCGGACGCCTGGGAAAAACTGTTTTTT.